These 25 T cell receptor beta chains were all obtained from the same sample, sequenced in a study of vaccination effects on CD4 cells after COVID-19. The antigens of these receptors remain unknown. Produced via immunoSEQ multiplex PCR; TCRdb's table is partial and in-frame only. The sample holds tens of thousands of clones, 73% seen once. An approximately 10-day culture period preceded the isolation of CD4+ T cells. The participants, recipients of two vaccine doses, got either BNT162b2 or mRNA-1273. This specimen was CD4+ T cells from PBMCs cultured without peptide, taken after COVID-19 vaccination. These receptors all stem from a human donor who received a COVID-19 vaccine.

The chain employs TRBV5-1 and TRBJ2-5; D is uncertain. V dropped 3 bases and J dropped 4 bases, with 13 bases sitting between them. In germline, CDR1 is SGHRS, CDR2 YFSETQ. The CDR3 is 14 residues long. For the CDR3, the DNA is TGCGCCAGCAGCTCGTCCGGTTTGGCAGAGACCCAGTACTTC. Translating it yields CASSSSGLAETQYF.

This chain joins TRBV5-4 and TRBJ2-2; TRBD1 matches 10 bases. Losses at the gene ends were 6 bases for V and 4 bases for J; bases not matched to a gene: 3. This CDR3 spans 14 amino acids. CDR1 is SGHNT and CDR2 is YYREEE in the germline V gene (reference sequence). The CDR3, as DNA: TGTGCCAGCATGCGGACAGGGGGCACCGGGGAGCTGTTTTTT. The encoded protein is CASMRTGGTGELFF.

The J gene is TRBJ2-2, the V gene TRBV28; D could derive from TRBD1 or TRBD2 (5 bases each). Germline CDR1 and CDR2: MDHEN and SYDVKM. The CDR3 runs 16 residues. The ends were cut back, 6 bases at V and 1 base at J, with 15 bases in the middle. The CDR3 bases are TGTGCCAGCAGCAGTCCCGGGACGGTGAACACCGGGGAGCTGTTTTTT. It encodes CASSSPGTVNTGELFF.

This clone appeared a single time. The gene calls are TRBV2 and TRBJ2-6; D ambiguous. CDR3 length: 18 amino acids. Deletions cut 3 bases from V and 2 bases from J, with 17 bases between. Germline assignment: CDR1 SNHLY and CDR2 FYNNEI. CDR3 residues: CASSDLIGIGAGANVLTF. The CDR3 bases are TGTGCCAGCAGTGATTTGATAGGGATAGGAGCTGGGGCCAACGTCCTGACTTTC.

The CDR3 reads CATQRDITDTQYF. In DNA form, the CDR3 reads TGTGCCACCCAACGGGACATCACAGATACGCAGTATTTT. V and J are TRBV24-1 and TRBJ2-3; a weak D match, TRBD1 (6 bases). The CDR3 consists of 13 residues. The germline V gene has CDR1 KGHDR and CDR2 SFDVKD. V was clipped by 9 bases and J by 2 bases, with 11 bases between them.

The V and J genes are TRBV18 and TRBJ1-5, with a possible D match to TRBD1 (6 bases). Deletions cut 6 bases from V and 0 bases from J, with 12 bases between. The germline CDR1 and CDR2 sequences are KGHSH and LQKENI. The CDR3 is 15 amino acids. The chain's CDR3 is CASSHYRDSNQPQHF. The CDR3 DNA reads as TGTGCCAGCTCTCATTACAGGGATAGCAATCAGCCCCAGCATTTT. Using reference TRBV18 and TRBJ1-5 for the parts outside the CDR3, the full variable domain is NAGVMQNPRHLVRRRGQEARLRCSPMKGHSHVYWYRQLPEEGLKFMVYLQKENIIDESGMPKERFSAEFPKEGPSILRIQQVVRGDSAAYFCASSHYRDSNQPQHFGDGTRLSIL.

This clone turned up a few times. The chain combines TRBV25-1 with TRBJ2-5; perhaps TRBD2 as D (6 bases). The V gene lost 5 bases and the J gene lost 10 bases, with 20 bases spanning the gap. Germline V CDR1 and CDR2: MGHDK, SYGVNS. The CDR3 has 14 amino acids. CDR3 nucleotides: TGTGCCAGCAGTCGCCGGGACTCCCGGGGGAACCAGTACTTC. Residues: CASSRRDSRGNQYF.

V and J are TRBV4-3 and TRBJ1-2; a possible D gene is TRBD1 (6 bases). The V end lost 0 bases, the J end lost 5 bases, and 13 bases lay between the germline ends. This CDR3 has 15 residues. CDR1 is LGHNA and CDR2 is YSLEER in the germline V gene. The CDR3 is CASSQDRSGDYGYTF. CDR3 DNA sequence: TGCGCCAGCAGCCAAGATCGTTCAGGGGATTATGGCTACACCTTC.

This clone was observed once. The chain carries TRBV28 and TRBJ2-2; 7 bases align to TRBD1. With V trimmed by 8 bases and J by 4 bases, 4 bases remained unmatched. The germline V gene has CDR1 MDHEN and CDR2 SYDVKM. This CDR3 comprises 13 residues. The CDR3 loop reads CASLGQSTGELFF. In nucleotides, the CDR3 is TGTGCCAGCCTGGGACAGAGCACCGGGGAGCTGTTTTTT. Together with reference TRBV28 and TRBJ2-2, the CDR3 gives the full variable domain: DVKVTQSSRYLVKRTGEKVFLECVQDMDHENMFWYRQDPGLGLRLIYFSYDVKMKEKGDIPEGYSVSREKKERFSLILESASTNQTSMYLCASLGQSTGELFFGEGSRLTVL.

V and J are TRBV4-3 and TRBJ1-3; D gene unclear. The germline V gene encodes CDR1 LGHNA and CDR2 YSLEER. The germline V and J ends were trimmed by 3 bases and 0 bases, with 6 bases remaining between them. The length of the CDR3 is 14 residues. The CDR3 reads CASSQTFSGNTIYF. Here the CDR3 DNA reads TGCGCCAGCAGCCAGACATTCTCTGGAAACACCATATATTTT.

CDR3 sequence reads: CASSPGTGTYQPQHF. As DNA, the CDR3 is TGTGCCAGCTCACCAGGGACAGGGACCTATCAGCCCCAGCATTTT. This chain uses TRBV18 with TRBJ1-5; 9 bases are shared with TRBD1. This CDR3 contains 15 residues. Germline V gives CDR1 KGHSH, CDR2 LQKENI. The V segment lost 2 bases and the J segment 5 bases; nucleotides outside the gene matches: 4.

The chain has TRBV3-1 (or the pseudogene TRBV3-2) and TRBJ1-6; the D is unclear. The germline gives CDR1 LGHDT, CDR2 YNNKEL (reference sequence). The CDR3 has 18 residues. Trimming stripped 0 bases from V and 5 bases from J, with 17 bases between. CDR3 region: CASSQEPPGGVNNSPLHF. The CDR3, as DNA: TGTGCCAGCAGCCAAGAACCCCCGGGTGGGGTCAATAATTCACCCCTCCACTTT.

This chain uses TRBV19 with TRBJ1-1; D remains ambiguous. V was shortened by 2 bases and J by 5 bases, with 12 bases between the two germline ends. The germline gives CDR1 LNHDA, CDR2 SQIVND (reference sequence). The CDR3 is 14 residues long. The CDR3 protein is CASSISRRSTEAFF. For the CDR3, the DNA is TGTGCCAGTAGTATAAGTCGGAGATCGACTGAAGCTTTCTTT.

The chain is built from TRBV27 and TRBJ2-7, with a possible D match to TRBD2 (7 bases). Germline V gene lookup returns CDR1 MNHEY and CDR2 SMNVEV (reference sequence). The CDR3 loop spans 16 amino acids. The V end was cut by 5 bases, the J end by 0 bases, with 17 bases between. The CDR3 sequence is CASSPLGGQHSYEQYV. For the CDR3, the DNA is TGTGCCAGCAGTCCCCTGGGGGGGCAACACTCCTACGAGCAGTACGTC.

The chain combines TRBV19 with TRBJ2-3; 10 bases agree with TRBD2. The CDR3 sequence is 15 residues long. V lost 3 bases to trimming and J lost 5 bases; unmatched junction nucleotides: 5. Looked up from germline, CDR1 is LNHDA and CDR2 is SQIVND (reference sequence). The CDR3: CASSMTQRGGDTQYF. The CDR3 DNA reads TGTGCCAGTAGTATGACCCAGCGGGGGGGAGATACGCAGTATTTT.

The rearrangement links TRBV5-4 to TRBJ2-2; D is possibly TRBD1 (7 bases). The CDR3 spans 16 residues. V was pared by 4 bases and J by 4 bases, with 17 bases between. Germline assignment: CDR1 SGHNT and CDR2 YYREEE (reference sequence). Here the CDR3 reads CASSPQGGRTTGELFF. CDR3 DNA: TGTGCCAGCAGCCCCCAGGGGGGAAGGACCACCGGGGAGCTGTTTTTT.

The chain uses TRBV15 and TRBJ1-4, with D tentatively TRBD1 (5 bases). Germline V CDR1 and CDR2: LNHNV, YYDKDF (reference sequence). V was pared by 3 bases and J by 8 bases, with 13 bases between. CDR3 size: 14 residues. Written as DNA, the CDR3 is TGTGCCACCAGCAGCAGGGTAAGCGAAGAAAAACTGTTTTTT. Protein product: CATSSRVSEEKLFF.

V and J are TRBV28 and TRBJ1-2; 9 bases agree with TRBD1. Per the germline V gene, CDR1 is MDHEN and CDR2 is SYDVKM. The CDR3 is 13 amino acids. V lost 2 bases to trimming and J lost 5 bases; unmatched junction nucleotides: 0. Here the CDR3 reads CASSLGQGYGYTF. DNA of the CDR3: TGTGCCAGCAGTTTAGGACAGGGGTATGGCTACACCTTC.

The genes are TRBV6-2 or TRBV6-3 and TRBJ1-5; D gene ambiguous. The V gene lost 2 bases and the J gene lost 4 bases, with 6 bases spanning the gap. This CDR3 is built from 13 residues. CDR1 is MNHEY and CDR2 is SVGEGT in the germline V gene. CDR3: CASSYGQNQPQHF. The CDR3 nucleotides are TGTGCCAGCAGTTACGGTCAAAATCAGCCCCAGCATTTT.

The chain uses TRBV7-8 and TRBJ1-2; 9 bases line up with TRBD1. The CDR3 totals 16 residues. Germline CDR1 reads SGHVS; CDR2 reads FQNEAQ. J was trimmed by 6 bases and V by 5 bases; bases with no gene match: 13. The CDR3 coding sequence is TGTGCCAGCAGCCTAGGAGTAGGACAGGGGCAAGATGGCTACACCTTC. Translating gives CASSLGVGQGQDGYTF. The full variable domain, completed using reference TRBV7-8 and TRBJ1-2, is GAGVSQSPRYKVAKRGQDVALRCDPISGHVSLFWYQQALGQGPEFLTYFQNEAQLDKSGLPSDRFFAERPEGSVSTLKIQRTQQEDSAVYLCASSLGVGQGQDGYTFGSGTRLTVV.

The chain carries TRBV24-1 and TRBJ1-2; tentative D call: TRBD1 (6 bases). This CDR3 comprises 13 residues. The germline V gene encodes CDR1 KGHDR and CDR2 SFDVKD. V was trimmed by 6 bases and J by 2 bases, leaving 9 bases between them. The CDR3 DNA is TGTGCCACCAGTCCCGGACAGAACTATGGCTACACCTTC. Its translation is CATSPGQNYGYTF.

The genes are TRBV7-2 and TRBJ2-5; 9 positions match TRBD2. V trimming: 2 bases; J trimming: 4 bases; junction bases outside the gene matches: 8. The CDR3 runs 16 residues. The germline gives CDR1 SGHTA, CDR2 FQGNSA. The CDR3 sequence is CASSLRRRGGGETQYF. CDR3 nucleotide sequence: TGTGCCAGCAGCTTAAGAAGGCGGGGGGGCGGAGAGACCCAGTACTTC.

The V gene is TRBV11-3, the J gene TRBJ2-2; possible D gene TRBD2, 7 bases. Trimming cost V 2 bases and J 5 bases, with 12 bases left between them. The length of the CDR3 is 15 residues. Germline V gene data show CDR1 as SGHNT and CDR2 as YENEEA. The DNA for the CDR3 is TGTGCCAGCAGCTTATCCGGGGGGCAAACCGGGGAGCTGTTTTTT. It is translated as CASSLSGGQTGELFF.

The rearrangement links TRBV30 to TRBJ1-4, with TRBD1 identical over 10 bases. Germline lookup yields CDR1 GTSNPN and CDR2 SVGIG (reference sequence). The CDR3 length is 14 residues. Trimming took 7 bases from V and 3 from J; bases not matched to a gene: 5. The CDR3 DNA reads TGTGCCTCAGACAGGGGGCAATCTAATGAAAAACTGTTTTTT. Translation gives CASDRGQSNEKLFF.

In regard to this clone: The identical CDR3 is also encoded by other nucleotide sequences in the sample. The chain employs TRBV5-1 and TRBJ1-1; D not resolved. The CDR3 is made up of 13 amino acids. With 0 bases removed from V and 2 bases from J, the gap between germline ends came to 5 bases. Germline values: CDR1 SGHRS, CDR2 YFSETQ. In DNA, the CDR3 is TGCGCCAGCAGCTTGGGACCTAACACTGAAGCTTTCTTT. It is translated as CASSLGPNTEAFF. Full variable domain (rest looked up from reference TRBV5-1 and TRBJ1-1): KAGVTQTPRYLIKTRGQQVTLSCSPISGHRSVSWYQQTPGQGLQFLFEYFSETQRNKGNFPGRFSGRQFSNSRSEMNVSTLELGDSALYLCASSLGPNTEAFFGQGTRLTVV.